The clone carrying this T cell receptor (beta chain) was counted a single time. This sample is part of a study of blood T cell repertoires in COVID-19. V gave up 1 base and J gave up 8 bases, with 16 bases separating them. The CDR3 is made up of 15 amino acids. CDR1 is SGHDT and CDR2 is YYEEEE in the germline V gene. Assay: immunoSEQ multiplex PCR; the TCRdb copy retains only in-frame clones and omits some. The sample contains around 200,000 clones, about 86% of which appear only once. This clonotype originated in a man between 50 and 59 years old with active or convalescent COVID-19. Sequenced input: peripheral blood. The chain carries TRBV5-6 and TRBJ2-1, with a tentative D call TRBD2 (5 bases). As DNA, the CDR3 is TGTGCCAGCAGCTTGTTTATTTCGGGGTGGCATGAGCAGTTCTTC. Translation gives CASSLFISGWHEQFF.